The 23 T cell receptor beta chains in this list originate from one sample, sequenced in a study of blood T cell repertoires in COVID-19. Only in-frame clones appear in the TCRdb table, and some are missing; sequencing was by immunoSEQ multiplex PCR. Of roughly 10,000 clones listed, over 80% are singletons. Sequenced input: peripheral blood. The receptors here all came from a man aged 70-80 years with active COVID-19.

The J gene is TRBJ1-6, the V gene TRBV7-9; TRBD1 might be the D (6 bases). CDR3 length equals 15 residues. V dropped 3 bases and J dropped 8 bases, with 14 bases sitting between them. Looked up from germline, CDR1 is SEHNR and CDR2 is FQNEAQ (reference sequence). The CDR3 sequence: CASSFQGKVDSPLHF. CDR3 nucleotides: TGTGCCAGCAGCTTCCAGGGGAAGGTGGATTCACCCCTCCACTTT.

V gene TRBV9 combines with J gene TRBJ1-2, with D maybe TRBD1 (6 bases). The CDR3 extends over 11 amino acids. The V end was cut by 4 bases, the J end by 6 bases, with 7 bases between. The germline V gene has CDR1 SGDLS and CDR2 YYNGEE. CDR3 region: CASSRQDGYTF. The CDR3 coding sequence is TGTGCCAGCAGCCGACAGGATGGCTACACCTTC.

The chain couples TRBV23-1 to TRBJ2-1, with a tentative D call TRBD1 (6 bases). TRBV23-1 is an ORF, with its function uncertain. With 2 bases removed from V and 7 bases from J, the gap between germline ends came to 12 bases. CDR3 length: 14 amino acids. The CDR3 spells CASSQPYRANEQFF. In DNA form, the CDR3 reads TGCGCCAGCAGTCAACCCTACAGGGCTAATGAGCAGTTCTTC.

This clone has just one count. This chain joins TRBV2 and TRBJ2-3; 8 nucleotides agree with TRBD2. V shed 5 bases, J shed 1 base, and the junction held 2 bases outside the gene matches. The CDR3 extends over 14 amino acids. From germline, CDR1 is SNHLY and CDR2 FYNNEI. CDR3 DNA sequence: TGTGCCAGCAGTTTGACTAGCGGCACAGATACGCAGTATTTT. Translation: CASSLTSGTDTQYF.

V usage is TRBV10-3 and J usage is TRBJ2-3; tentatively, D is TRBD2 (6 bases). The CDR3 covers 13 residues. CDR1 and CDR2 from the germline V gene are ENHRY and SYGVKD. V was trimmed by 4 bases and J by 6 bases, leaving 11 bases between them. CDR3 in DNA: TGTGCCATCAGTGCCCAGGCGGGGGATACGCAGTATTTT. It translates to CAISAQAGDTQYF.

The gene calls are TRBV6-1 and TRBJ2-2; 11 bases map to TRBD2. With 0 bases clipped from V and 3 bases from J, the junction kept 3 bases outside the gene matches. The CDR3 runs to 17 residues. Germline V gives CDR1 MNHNS, CDR2 SASEGT. The CDR3 loop is CASSEAGLADYTGELFF. Here the CDR3 DNA reads TGTGCCAGCAGTGAAGCGGGACTAGCGGACTACACCGGGGAGCTGTTTTTT.

This rearrangement joins TRBV2 to TRBJ1-3; 8 bases fit TRBD1. The CDR3 length is 17 residues. The ends lost 4 bases at V and 4 bases at J; junction bases unmatched: 12. The germline CDR1 and CDR2 sequences are SNHLY and FYNNEI. This chain's CDR3 is CASSAPTGERMGNTIYF. The CDR3 DNA follows: TGTGCCAGCAGTGCCCCGACAGGGGAGAGGATGGGAAACACCATATATTTT.

The chain employs TRBV4-3 and TRBJ1-6, with a weak D call TRBD1 (6 bases). V lost 4 bases and J 5 bases, leaving 15 bases between the germline ends. Germline loops: CDR1 LGHNA, CDR2 YSLEER. The CDR3 extends over 16 amino acids. In nucleotides, the CDR3 is TGCGCCAGCAGCCGAACCGGGACACAAAATAATTCACCCCTCCACTTT. This sequence encodes CASSRTGTQNNSPLHF.

The chain recombines TRBV9 with TRBJ2-2; 7 nucleotides agree with TRBD2. V lost 0 bases, J lost 0 bases, and 5 bases stayed unmatched. The CDR3 length is 17 residues. The germline V gene encodes CDR1 SGDLS and CDR2 YYNGEE. CDR3 sequence reads: CASSVDGSGPNTGELFF. DNA for the CDR3: TGTGCCAGCAGCGTAGATGGTAGCGGGCCGAACACCGGGGAGCTGTTTTTT.

The chain links TRBV5-4 to TRBJ2-6; a weak D match, TRBD2 (5 bases). This CDR3 is 15 amino acids long. The V and J ends lost 2 bases and 1 base respectively, with 7 bases between them. Germline V gene lookup returns CDR1 SGHNT and CDR2 YYREEE (reference sequence). This chain's CDR3 is CASSLPGSGANVLTF. The CDR3, as DNA: TGTGCCAGCAGCTTACCGGGGTCTGGGGCCAACGTCCTGACTTTC.

The J gene is TRBJ1-3, the V gene TRBV5-1; 8 bases map to TRBD1. V was clipped by 4 bases and J by 0 bases; unmatched bases: 9. This CDR3 is built from 17 residues. The germline V gene encodes CDR1 SGHRS and CDR2 YFSETQ. The CDR3 coding sequence is TGCGCCAGCAGCCCGGGACAGGTTATCAACTCTGGAAACACCATATATTTT. Its translation is CASSPGQVINSGNTIYF.

This clone was observed a handful of times. The V and J genes are TRBV9 and TRBJ2-2; D is possibly TRBD1 (6 bases). With 3 bases removed from V and 1 base from J, the gap between germline ends came to 13 bases. Germline V gene lookup returns CDR1 SGDLS and CDR2 YYNGEE. This CDR3 has 16 amino acids. The CDR3 DNA reads as TGTGCCAGCAGCGAAGCCGGGACATTGAACACCGGGGAGCTGTTTTTT. Protein product: CASSEAGTLNTGELFF.

The rearrangement joins TRBV28 to TRBJ1-2; D is undetermined. The V end was cut by 3 bases, the J end by 4 bases, with 12 bases between. Germline V lookup: CDR1 MDHEN, CDR2 SYDVKM. This CDR3 is 14 amino acids long. The CDR3 DNA reads as TGTGCCAGCAGTTTGAGCCCTCTAATCTATGGCTACACCTTC. Its protein is CASSLSPLIYGYTF.

V gene TRBV6-5 combines with J gene TRBJ2-3; D gene unclear. The germline V gene has CDR1 MNHEY and CDR2 SVGAGI. The CDR3 contains 13 residues. V was shortened by 9 bases and J by 1 base, with 11 bases between the two germline ends. The CDR3 loop reads CASRTAGTDTQYF. The CDR3, as DNA: TGTGCCAGTCGTACAGCCGGCACAGATACGCAGTATTTT.

The J gene is TRBJ2-1, the V gene TRBV3-1 (or the pseudogene TRBV3-2), with 9 positions matching TRBD1. This CDR3 region has 19 residues. V was clipped by 1 base and J by 5 bases; unmatched bases: 15. The germline V gene has CDR1 LGHDT and CDR2 YNNKEL (reference sequence). The chain's CDR3 is CASSQVGGRLGTGNNEQFF. CDR3 sequence (DNA): TGTGCCAGCAGCCAAGTCGGGGGAAGATTAGGGACAGGGAACAATGAGCAGTTCTTC.

On this clone: Other DNA sequences in the sample encode the same CDR3. The DNA of the CDR3 is TGTGCCAGCAGTTTGATAGCGGGGGGTAACAATGAGCAGTTCTTC. Amino acid sequence: CASSLIAGGNNEQFF. This sequence joins TRBV28 and TRBJ2-1; 10 nucleotides agree with TRBD2. The CDR3 loop spans 15 amino acids. The J segment lost 5 bases and the V segment lost 3 bases, leaving 4 bases of the junction unmatched. Looked up from germline, CDR1 is MDHEN and CDR2 is SYDVKM.

The gene calls are TRBV7-2 and TRBJ2-5; 10 bases map to TRBD2. The CDR3 runs 15 residues. J lost 6 bases, V lost 1 base, and 5 bases had no gene match. Germline-derived CDR1 and CDR2 are SGHTA and FQGNSA. CDR3 nucleotide sequence: TGTGCCAGCAGCTTAGACCCTAGCGGGGGACAGACCCAGTACTTC. This codes for CASSLDPSGGQTQYF.

The chain recombines TRBV5-1 with TRBJ1-2, with D possibly being TRBD1 (6 bases). Germline V lookup: CDR1 SGHRS, CDR2 YFSETQ. The CDR3 consists of 11 residues. The V gene lost 5 bases and the J gene lost 8 bases, with 10 bases spanning the gap. Here the CDR3 reads CASRYREGYTF. For the CDR3, the DNA is TGCGCCAGCAGGTACAGGGAAGGCTACACCTTC.

The rearrangement links TRBV11-3 to TRBJ2-2; D not certain. This CDR3 is built from 14 residues. The V end was cut by 4 bases, the J end by 2 bases, with 8 bases between. CDR1 SGHNT and CDR2 YENEEA come from the germline V gene. CDR3: CASSSTVNTGELFF. For the CDR3, the DNA is TGTGCCAGCAGCTCTACGGTCAACACCGGGGAGCTGTTTTTT.

The genes are TRBV18 and TRBJ2-1, with 14 bases aligning to TRBD2. The CDR3 covers 16 residues. Losses at the gene ends were 2 bases for V and 7 bases for J; bases not matched to a gene: 4. CDR1 and CDR2 (germline): KGHSH, LQKENI. The CDR3 nucleotides are TGTGCCAGCTCACCAAGACTAGCGGGGGGGGGAAATGAGCAGTTCTTC. Residues: CASSPRLAGGGNEQFF.

The chain recombines TRBV27 with TRBJ2-1; TRBD2 matches at 7 bases. This CDR3 has 13 amino acids. V gave up 6 bases and J gave up 6 bases; unmatched junction bases: 5. The V gene's germline CDR1 is MNHEY and CDR2 SMNVEV (reference sequence). The chain's CDR3 is CASSGTTSNEQFF. Written as DNA, the CDR3 is TGTGCCAGCAGCGGGACTACTTCCAATGAGCAGTTCTTC.

This clone showed up just a few times. The gene calls are TRBV7-9 and TRBJ2-1; no firm D call. From germline, CDR1 is SEHNR and CDR2 FQNEAQ (reference sequence). This CDR3 is built from 16 residues. V lost 4 bases to trimming and J lost 3 bases, with 16 bases between them. CDR3 region: CASSSQSGYHYNEQFF. As DNA, the CDR3 is TGTGCCAGCAGCTCCCAGTCCGGGTATCACTACAATGAGCAGTTCTTC.

The CDR3 DNA follows: TGTGCCAGCAGCCAAGAGGGCCAGCACGAGCAGTACTTC. This gives the protein CASSQEGQHEQYF. The chain couples TRBV3-1 (or the pseudogene TRBV3-2) to TRBJ2-7, with D unclear. Germline V gene lookup returns CDR1 LGHDT and CDR2 YNNKEL (reference sequence). Trimming shortened V by 0 bases and J by 5 bases, and 8 bases separated the two germline ends. The CDR3 is 13 amino acids.